What follows is one TCR beta chain and its context. Then a second PCR, running roughly 6 to 11 cycles, was carried out with a sample-barcoded 5' primer and a J-beta primer mix. TCRdb independently ran MiXCR on the 5' RACE reads; one entry per CDR3 protein. The sample has about 540,000 distinct CDR3 sequences; more than 20% are singletons. This record comes from a study of blood T cells in healthy people across ages. J was trimmed by 7 bases and V by 4 bases; bases with no gene match: 11. There are 15 residues in the CDR3. Per germline, CDR1 SGDLS and CDR2 YYNGEE. These data were also reused for a study on T cells of mothers and their children. Turning to that study: Donation involved three healthy Caucasian mothers and the six children that they had.

This chain connects TRBV9 to TRBJ1-5; TRBD1 matches at 7 bases. The source material was blood. The TCR was taken from a boy aged 10-17 years in good health. Here the CDR3 DNA reads TGTGCCAGCAGCCCTACTATTGACAGGGCCCAGCCCCAGCATTTT. Its translation: CASSPTIDRAQPQHF.